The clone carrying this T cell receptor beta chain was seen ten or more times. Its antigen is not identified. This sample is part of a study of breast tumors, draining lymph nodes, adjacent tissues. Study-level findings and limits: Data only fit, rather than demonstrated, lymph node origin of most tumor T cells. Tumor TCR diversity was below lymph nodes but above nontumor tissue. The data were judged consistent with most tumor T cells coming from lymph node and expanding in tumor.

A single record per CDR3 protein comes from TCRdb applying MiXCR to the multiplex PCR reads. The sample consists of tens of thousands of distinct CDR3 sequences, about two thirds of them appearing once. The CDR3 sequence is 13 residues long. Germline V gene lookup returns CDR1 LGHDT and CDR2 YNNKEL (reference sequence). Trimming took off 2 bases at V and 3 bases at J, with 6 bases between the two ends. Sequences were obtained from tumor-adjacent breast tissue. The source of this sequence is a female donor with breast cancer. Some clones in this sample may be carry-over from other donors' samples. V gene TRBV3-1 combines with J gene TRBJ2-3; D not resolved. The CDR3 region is CASSQSQTDTQYF. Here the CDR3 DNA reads TGTGCCAGCAGCCAATCACAGACAGATACGCAGTATTTT.